Included here is one TCR beta chain sequence, with context. As handled by the study authors: Using reference gene primer amplification, nucleated cell counts were estimated. Repertoires were generated with immunoSEQ multiplex PCR, while TCRdb's copy carries only in-frame clones and drops some. V and J calls plus clone size are reproduced from that table; the DNA served to infer D and trimming. The table lists approximately 390,000 clones, roughly 89% of them singletons. This sample was taken from a study of blood T cell repertoires in COVID-19. The wider study: Acute and convalescent COVID-19 samples came from the United States, Italy and Spain. T cells, B-cell-depleted T cells, or PBMCs provided the cDNA or gDNA that served as material.

V shed 6 bases and J 2 bases; nucleotides not matched to a gene: 16. Germline loops: CDR1 SGHDN, CDR2 FVKESK. CDR3 length: 18 amino acids. The receptor was isolated from a man aged 18 to 29 with active or convalescent COVID-19. The chain has TRBV14 and TRBJ1-5; TRBD1 aligns across 7 bases. Sequencing input: peripheral blood. DNA of the CDR3: TGTGCCAGCAGACCAACACTCCCGACAGGGTCGGGCAATCAGCCCCAGCATTTT. Amino acid sequence: CASRPTLPTGSGNQPQHF.